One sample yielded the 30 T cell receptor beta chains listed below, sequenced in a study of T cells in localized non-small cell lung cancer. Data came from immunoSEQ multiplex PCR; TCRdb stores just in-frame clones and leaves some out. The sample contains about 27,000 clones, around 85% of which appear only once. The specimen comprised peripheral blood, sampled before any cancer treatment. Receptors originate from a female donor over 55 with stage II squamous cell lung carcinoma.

CDR3 protein: CASSLTQATYNEQFF. For the CDR3, the DNA is TGCGCCAGCAGCTTGACCCAGGCCACCTACAATGAGCAGTTCTTC. The rearrangement links TRBV5-1 to TRBJ2-1, with D unclear. Germline CDR1 SGHRS, CDR2 YFSETQ. V was cut by 1 base and J by 2 bases, with 10 bases left in between. The length of the CDR3 is 15 residues.

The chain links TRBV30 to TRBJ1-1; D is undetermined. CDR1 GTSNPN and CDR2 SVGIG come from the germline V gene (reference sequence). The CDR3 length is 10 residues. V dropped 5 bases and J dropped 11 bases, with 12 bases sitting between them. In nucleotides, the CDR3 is TGTGCCTGGGAAAGGGCTGCGGCTTTCTTT. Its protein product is CAWERAAAFF.

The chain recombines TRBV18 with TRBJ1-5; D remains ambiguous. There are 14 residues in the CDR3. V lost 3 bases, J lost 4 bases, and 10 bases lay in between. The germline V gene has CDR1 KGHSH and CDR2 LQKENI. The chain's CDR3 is CASSPLGGNQPQHF. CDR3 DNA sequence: TGTGCCAGCTCACCGTTGGGAGGTAATCAGCCCCAGCATTTT. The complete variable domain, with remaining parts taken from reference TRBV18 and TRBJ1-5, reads NAGVMQNPRHLVRRRGQEARLRCSPMKGHSHVYWYRQLPEEGLKFMVYLQKENIIDESGMPKERFSAEFPKEGPSILRIQQVVRGDSAAYFCASSPLGGNQPQHFGDGTRLSIL.

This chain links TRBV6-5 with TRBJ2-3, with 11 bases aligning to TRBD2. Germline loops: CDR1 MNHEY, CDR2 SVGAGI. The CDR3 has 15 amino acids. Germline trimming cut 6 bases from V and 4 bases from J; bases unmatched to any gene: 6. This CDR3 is CASSLSGGAADTQYF. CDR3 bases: TGTGCCAGCAGCCTTAGCGGGGGGGCCGCAGATACGCAGTATTTT.

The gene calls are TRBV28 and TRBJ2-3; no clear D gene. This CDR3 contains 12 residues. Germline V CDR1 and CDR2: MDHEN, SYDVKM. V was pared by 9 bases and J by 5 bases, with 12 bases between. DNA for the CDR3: TGTGCCAGTACCCGGTGGTTAGATACGCAGTATTTT. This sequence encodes CASTRWLDTQYF.

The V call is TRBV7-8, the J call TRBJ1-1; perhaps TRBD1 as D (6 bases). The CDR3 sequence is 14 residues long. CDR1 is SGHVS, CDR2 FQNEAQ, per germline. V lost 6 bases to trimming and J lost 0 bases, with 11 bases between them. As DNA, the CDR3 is TGTGCCAGCAGGCGTACAGGGCTGAACACTGAAGCTTTCTTT. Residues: CASRRTGLNTEAFF. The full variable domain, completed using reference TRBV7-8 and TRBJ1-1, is GAGVSQSPRYKVAKRGQDVALRCDPISGHVSLFWYQQALGQGPEFLTYFQNEAQLDKSGLPSDRFFAERPEGSVSTLKIQRTQQEDSAVYLCASRRTGLNTEAFFGQGTRLTVV.

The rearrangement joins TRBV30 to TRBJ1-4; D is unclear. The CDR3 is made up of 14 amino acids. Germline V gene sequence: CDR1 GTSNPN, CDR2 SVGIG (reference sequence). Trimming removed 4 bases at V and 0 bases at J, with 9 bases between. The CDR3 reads CAWMVAPTNEKLFF. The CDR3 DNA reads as TGTGCCTGGATGGTGGCGCCAACTAATGAAAAACTGTTTTTT.

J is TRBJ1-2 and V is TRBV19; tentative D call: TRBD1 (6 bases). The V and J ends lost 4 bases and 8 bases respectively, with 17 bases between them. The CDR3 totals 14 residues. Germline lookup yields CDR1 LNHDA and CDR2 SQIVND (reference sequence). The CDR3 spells CASSTTGRERGYTF. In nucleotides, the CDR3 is TGTGCCAGTAGTACCACAGGGCGGGAAAGGGGCTACACCTTC.

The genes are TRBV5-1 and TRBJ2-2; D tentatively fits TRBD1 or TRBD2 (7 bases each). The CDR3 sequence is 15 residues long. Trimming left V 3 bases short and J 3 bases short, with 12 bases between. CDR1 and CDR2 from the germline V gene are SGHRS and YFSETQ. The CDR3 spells CASSSGGQYTGELFF. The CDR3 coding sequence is TGCGCCAGCAGCTCGGGGGGACAGTACACCGGGGAGCTGTTTTTT.

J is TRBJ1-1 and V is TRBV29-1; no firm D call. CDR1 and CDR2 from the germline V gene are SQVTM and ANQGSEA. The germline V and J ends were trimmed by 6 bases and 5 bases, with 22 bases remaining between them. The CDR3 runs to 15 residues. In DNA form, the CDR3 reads TGCAGCGTCTCTCTCTCCCTGACAACGTGGACTGAAGCTTTCTTT. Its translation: CSVSLSLTTWTEAFF.

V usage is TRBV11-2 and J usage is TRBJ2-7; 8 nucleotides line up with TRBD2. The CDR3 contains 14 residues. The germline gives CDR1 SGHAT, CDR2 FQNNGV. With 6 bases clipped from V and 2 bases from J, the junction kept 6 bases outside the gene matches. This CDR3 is CASSSTSGAYEQYF. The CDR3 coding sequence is TGTGCCAGCAGTTCAACTAGCGGCGCCTACGAGCAGTACTTC. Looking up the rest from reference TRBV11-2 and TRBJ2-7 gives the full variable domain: EAGVAQSPRYKIIEKRQSVAFWCNPISGHATLYWYQQILGQGPKLLIQFQNNGVVDDSQLPKDRFSAERLKGVDSTLKIQPAKLEDSAVYLCASSSTSGAYEQYFGPGTRLTVT.

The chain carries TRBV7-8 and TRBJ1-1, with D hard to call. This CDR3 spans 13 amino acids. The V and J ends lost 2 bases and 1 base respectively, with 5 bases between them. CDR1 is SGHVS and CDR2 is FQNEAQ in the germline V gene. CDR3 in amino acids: CASSLRRNTEAFF. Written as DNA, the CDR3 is TGTGCCAGCAGCTTACGGAGGAACACTGAAGCTTTCTTT. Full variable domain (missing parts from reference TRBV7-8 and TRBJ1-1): GAGVSQSPRYKVAKRGQDVALRCDPISGHVSLFWYQQALGQGPEFLTYFQNEAQLDKSGLPSDRFFAERPEGSVSTLKIQRTQQEDSAVYLCASSLRRNTEAFFGQGTRLTVV.

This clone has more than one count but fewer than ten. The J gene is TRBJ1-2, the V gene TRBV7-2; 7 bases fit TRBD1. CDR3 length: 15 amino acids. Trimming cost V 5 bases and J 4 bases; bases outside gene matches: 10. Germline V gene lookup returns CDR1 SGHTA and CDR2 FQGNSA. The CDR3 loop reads CASSPRQGWPYGYTF. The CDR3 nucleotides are TGTGCCAGCAGCCCACGACAGGGCTGGCCCTATGGCTACACCTTC.

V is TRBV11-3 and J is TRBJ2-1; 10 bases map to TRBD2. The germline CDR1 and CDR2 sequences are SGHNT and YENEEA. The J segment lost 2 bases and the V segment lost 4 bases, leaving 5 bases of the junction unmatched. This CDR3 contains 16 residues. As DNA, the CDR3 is TGTGCCAGCAGCTCCCTAGCGGGGGCCCCCTACAATGAGCAGTTCTTC. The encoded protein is CASSSLAGAPYNEQFF.

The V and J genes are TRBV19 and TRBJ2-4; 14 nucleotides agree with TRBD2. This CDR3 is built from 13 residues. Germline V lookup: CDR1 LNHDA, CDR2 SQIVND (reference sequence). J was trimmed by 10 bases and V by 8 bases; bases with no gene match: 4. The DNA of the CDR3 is TGTGCCAGTGGGACTAGCGGGAGAACTATTCAGTACTTC. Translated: CASGTSGRTIQYF.

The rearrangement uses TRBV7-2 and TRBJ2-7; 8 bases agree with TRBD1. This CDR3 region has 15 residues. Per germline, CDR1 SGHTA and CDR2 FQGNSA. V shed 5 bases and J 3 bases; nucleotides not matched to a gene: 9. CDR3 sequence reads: CASSPGQGAFYEQYF. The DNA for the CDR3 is TGTGCCAGCAGCCCGGGCCAGGGGGCGTTCTACGAGCAGTACTTC.

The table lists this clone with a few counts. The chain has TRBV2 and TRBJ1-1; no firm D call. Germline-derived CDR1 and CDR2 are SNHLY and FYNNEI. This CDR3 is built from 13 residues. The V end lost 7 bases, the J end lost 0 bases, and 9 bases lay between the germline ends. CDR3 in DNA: TGTGCCAGCAAGGAGGTCTTGAACACTGAAGCTTTCTTT. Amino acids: CASKEVLNTEAFF.

The CDR3 loop is CASSLAGGGAETQYF. The DNA of the CDR3 is TGCGCCAGCAGCTTGGCCGGCGGGGGGGCGGAGACCCAGTACTTC. This sequence joins TRBV5-1 and TRBJ2-5; TRBD2 agrees at 9 bases. CDR3 length equals 15 residues. Trimming at V came to 0 bases and at J to 5 bases, leaving 5 bases not matched to a gene. The germline V gene has CDR1 SGHRS and CDR2 YFSETQ. The full variable domain, rest sourced from reference TRBV5-1 and TRBJ2-5, is KAGVTQTPRYLIKTRGQQVTLSCSPISGHRSVSWYQQTPGQGLQFLFEYFSETQRNKGNFPGRFSGRQFSNSRSEMNVSTLELGDSALYLCASSLAGGGAETQYFGPGTRLLVL.

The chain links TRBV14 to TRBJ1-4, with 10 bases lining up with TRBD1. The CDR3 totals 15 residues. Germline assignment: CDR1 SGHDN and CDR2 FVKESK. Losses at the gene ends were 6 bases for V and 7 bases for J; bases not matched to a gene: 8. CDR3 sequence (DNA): TGTGCCAGCAGTCGGACAGGGGACAGGGGTGAAAAACTGTTTTTT. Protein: CASSRTGDRGEKLFF.

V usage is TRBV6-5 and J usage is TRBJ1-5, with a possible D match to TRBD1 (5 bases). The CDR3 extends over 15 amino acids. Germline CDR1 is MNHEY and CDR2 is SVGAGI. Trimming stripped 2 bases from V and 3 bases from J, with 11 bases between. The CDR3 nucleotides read TGTGCCAGCAGTTACAATGGGGCAGACAATCAGCCCCAGCATTTT. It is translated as CASSYNGADNQPQHF.

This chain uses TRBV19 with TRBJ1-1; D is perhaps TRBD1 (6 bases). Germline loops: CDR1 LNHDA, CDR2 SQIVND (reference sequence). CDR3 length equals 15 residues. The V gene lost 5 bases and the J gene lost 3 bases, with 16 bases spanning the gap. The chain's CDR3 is CASSAPEGGHTEAFF. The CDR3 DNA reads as TGTGCCAGTAGTGCTCCTGAGGGGGGCCACACTGAAGCTTTCTTT.

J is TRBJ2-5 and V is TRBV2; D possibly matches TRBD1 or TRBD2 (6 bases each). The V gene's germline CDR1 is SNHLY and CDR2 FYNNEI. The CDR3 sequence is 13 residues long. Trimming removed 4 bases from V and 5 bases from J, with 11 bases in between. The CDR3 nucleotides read TGTGCCAGCAGTGTCGGGGGCGGGGAGACCCAGTACTTC. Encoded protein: CASSVGGGETQYF.

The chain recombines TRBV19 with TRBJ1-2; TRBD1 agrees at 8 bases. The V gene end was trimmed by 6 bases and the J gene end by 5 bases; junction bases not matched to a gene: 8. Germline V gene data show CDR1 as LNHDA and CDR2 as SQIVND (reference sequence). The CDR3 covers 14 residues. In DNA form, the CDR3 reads TGTGCCAGTAGGACGGCAGGGGGCGGGTATGGCTACACCTTC. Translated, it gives CASRTAGGGYGYTF. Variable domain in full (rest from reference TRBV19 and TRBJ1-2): DGGITQSPKYLFRKEGQNVTLSCEQNLNHDAMYWYRQDPGQGLRLIYYSQIVNDFQKGDIAEGYSVSREKKESFPLTVTSAQKNPTAFYLCASRTAGGGYGYTFGSGTRLTVV.

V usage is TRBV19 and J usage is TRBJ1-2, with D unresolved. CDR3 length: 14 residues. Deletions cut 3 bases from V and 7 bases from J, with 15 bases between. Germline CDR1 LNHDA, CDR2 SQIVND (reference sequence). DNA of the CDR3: TGTGCCAGTAGTATGATAGAAGGGTTTAGTGGCTACACCTTC. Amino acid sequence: CASSMIEGFSGYTF.

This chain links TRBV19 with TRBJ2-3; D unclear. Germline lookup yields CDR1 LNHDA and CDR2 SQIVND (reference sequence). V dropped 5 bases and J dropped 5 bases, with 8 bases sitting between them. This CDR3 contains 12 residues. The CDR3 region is CASSPAQDTQYF. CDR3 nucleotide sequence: TGTGCCAGTAGTCCAGCGCAAGATACGCAGTATTTT.

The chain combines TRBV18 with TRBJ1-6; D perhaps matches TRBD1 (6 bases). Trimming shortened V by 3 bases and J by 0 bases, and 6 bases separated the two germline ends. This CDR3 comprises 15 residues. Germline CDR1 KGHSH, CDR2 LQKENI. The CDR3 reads CASSPDSSYNSPLHF. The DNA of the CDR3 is TGTGCCAGCTCACCGGACAGCTCCTATAATTCACCCCTCCACTTT.

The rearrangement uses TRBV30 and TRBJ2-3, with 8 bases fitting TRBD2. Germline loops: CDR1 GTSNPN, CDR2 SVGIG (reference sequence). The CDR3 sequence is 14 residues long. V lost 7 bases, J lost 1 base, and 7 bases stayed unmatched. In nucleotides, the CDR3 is TGTGCCTTGCGCAAGACTAGCGGCACAGATACGCAGTATTTT. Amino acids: CALRKTSGTDTQYF.

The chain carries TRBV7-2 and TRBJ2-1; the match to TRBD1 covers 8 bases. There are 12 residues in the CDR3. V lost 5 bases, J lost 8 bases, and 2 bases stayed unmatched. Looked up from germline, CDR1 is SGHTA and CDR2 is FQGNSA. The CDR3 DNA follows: TGTGCCAGCAGCGTGACAGGGGATGAGCAGTTCTTC. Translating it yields CASSVTGDEQFF.

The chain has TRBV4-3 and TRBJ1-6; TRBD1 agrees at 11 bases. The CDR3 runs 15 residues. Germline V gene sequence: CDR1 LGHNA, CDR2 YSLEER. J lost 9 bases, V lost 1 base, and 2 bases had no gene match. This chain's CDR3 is CASSQGDRGSSPLHF. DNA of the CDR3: TGCGCCAGCAGCCAAGGGGACAGGGGGAGTTCACCCCTCCACTTT.

The CDR3: CASSWTGDADTQYF. CDR3 in DNA: TGTGCCAGCAGCTGGACAGGGGACGCAGATACGCAGTATTTT. The V gene is TRBV11-3, the J gene TRBJ2-3; the match to TRBD1 covers 9 bases. The CDR3 sequence is 14 residues long. V gave up 4 bases and J gave up 4 bases; unmatched junction bases: 3. Germline CDR1 SGHNT, CDR2 YENEEA.